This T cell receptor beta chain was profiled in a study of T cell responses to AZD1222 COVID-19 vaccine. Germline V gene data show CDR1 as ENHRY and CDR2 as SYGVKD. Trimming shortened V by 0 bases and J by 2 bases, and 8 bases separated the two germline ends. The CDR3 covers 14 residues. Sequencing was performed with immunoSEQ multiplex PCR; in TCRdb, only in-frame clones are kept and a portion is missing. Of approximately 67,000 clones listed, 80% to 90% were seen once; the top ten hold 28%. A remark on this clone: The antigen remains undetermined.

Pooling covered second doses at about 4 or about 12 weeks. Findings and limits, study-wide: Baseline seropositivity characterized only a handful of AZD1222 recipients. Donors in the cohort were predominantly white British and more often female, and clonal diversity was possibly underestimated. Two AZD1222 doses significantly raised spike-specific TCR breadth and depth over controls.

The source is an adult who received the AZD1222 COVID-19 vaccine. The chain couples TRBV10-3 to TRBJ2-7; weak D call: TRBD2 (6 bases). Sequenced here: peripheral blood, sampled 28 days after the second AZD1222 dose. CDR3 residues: CAISESSGAYEQYF. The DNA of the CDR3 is TGTGCCATCAGTGAGTCGTCGGGGGCCTACGAGCAGTACTTC.